The 26 T cell receptor beta chains below all came from one sample that was sequenced in a study of blood T cells in healthy people across ages. Alongside a J-beta primer mix, a sample-barcoded 5' primer served in a second PCR lasting about 7 to 12 cycles. Each CDR3 protein is one row after TCRdb ran MiXCR on the 5' RACE reads. In the table there are fewer than 1,000,000 distinct CDR3 sequences, around two fifths of which are singletons. Material: blood. Source of these receptors: a man aged 55 to 70 in good health.

J is TRBJ2-1 and V is TRBV12-3 or TRBV12-4; 10 nucleotides line up with TRBD2. Trimming cost V 1 base and J 8 bases; bases outside gene matches: 5. The CDR3 has 15 residues. Written as DNA, the CDR3 is TGTGCCAGCAGTTTAGTTGCTCTAGCGGGGGATGAGCAGTTCTTC. Its translation is CASSLVALAGDEQFF.

The V and J genes are TRBV12-3 or TRBV12-4 and TRBJ2-6, with 8 bases identical to TRBD1. Trimming took 6 bases from V and 4 from J; bases not matched to a gene: 14. The CDR3 totals 18 residues. The DNA for the CDR3 is TGTGCCAGCAGCCCAGGGACAGGCCTTAGGAAAGGGGCCAACGTCCTGACTTTC. Encoded protein: CASSPGTGLRKGANVLTF.

The chain carries TRBV2 and TRBJ2-1; 10 bases map to TRBD2. This CDR3 contains 15 residues. V lost 4 bases to trimming and J lost 7 bases; unmatched junction nucleotides: 7. Germline V CDR1 and CDR2: SNHLY, FYNNEI. The CDR3 sequence: CASSAQAGGVNEQFF. CDR3 coding DNA: TGTGCCAGCAGTGCTCAAGCGGGGGGGGTAAATGAGCAGTTCTTC.

The CDR3 protein is CASSVEGRGLSGANVLTF. The CDR3 DNA sequence: TGTGCCAGCAGCGTAGAGGGCAGGGGTTTATCTGGGGCCAACGTCCTGACTTTC. This chain joins TRBV9 and TRBJ2-6, with D perhaps TRBD1 (6 bases). Per germline, CDR1 SGDLS and CDR2 YYNGEE. This CDR3 spans 18 amino acids. V was pared by 0 bases and J by 1 base, with 14 bases between.

V usage is TRBV7-2 and J usage is TRBJ1-2, with 8 positions matching TRBD1. V was clipped by 4 bases and J by 7 bases; unmatched bases: 11. The germline CDR1 and CDR2 sequences are SGHTA and FQGNSA. The CDR3 is made up of 15 amino acids. CDR3 loop: CASSSGTGRTFGYTF. The CDR3 nucleotides read TGTGCCAGCAGCTCCGGGACAGGAAGAACTTTTGGCTACACCTTC. The full variable domain, its missing parts supplied by reference TRBV7-2 and TRBJ1-2, is GAGVSQSPSNKVTEKGKDVELRCDPISGHTALYWYRQSLGQGLEFLIYFQGNSAPDKSGLPSDRFSAERTGGSVSTLTIQRTQQEDSAVYLCASSSGTGRTFGYTFGSGTRLTVV.

This chain joins TRBV20-1 and TRBJ2-2; no firm D call. Germline V gene lookup returns CDR1 DFQATT and CDR2 SNEGSKA (reference sequence). V lost 2 bases and J 3 bases, leaving 10 bases between the germline ends. The CDR3 runs to 14 residues. The CDR3 region is CSARHLSDTGELFF. CDR3 DNA sequence: TGCAGTGCTAGACACTTAAGCGACACCGGGGAGCTGTTTTTT.

V is TRBV3-1 and J is TRBJ2-1, with D perhaps matching TRBD1 or TRBD2 (5 bases each). The CDR3 contains 16 residues. The V end lost 1 base, the J end lost 9 bases, and 19 bases lay between the germline ends. Germline V CDR1 and CDR2: LGHDT, YNNKEL (reference sequence). The DNA of the CDR3 is TGTGCCAGCAGCCAAGCGGGGAAAATCTCGCAGGGTGAGCAGTTCTTC. Its protein product is CASSQAGKISQGEQFF.

This clonotype was counted only a few times. The chain uses TRBV7-9 and TRBJ1-5; tentative D call: TRBD1 (5 bases). The CDR3 spans 14 residues. Germline V lookup: CDR1 SEHNR, CDR2 FQNEAQ (reference sequence). Trimming removed 3 bases from V and 3 bases from J, with 9 bases in between. The CDR3 bases are TGTGCCAGCAGCTTGGGGGGGGACAATCAGCCCCAGCATTTT. Translating it yields CASSLGGDNQPQHF. Based on the CDR3 plus reference TRBV7-9 and TRBJ1-5, the full variable domain is DTGVSQNPRHKITKRGQNVTFRCDPISEHNRLYWYRQTLGQGPEFLTYFQNEAQLEKSRLLSDRFSAERPKGSFSTLEIQRTEQGDSAMYLCASSLGGDNQPQHFGDGTRLSIL.

This clonotype came up a few times. The chain joins TRBV10-3 to TRBJ1-5, with D possibly TRBD1 on 5 matching bases. Per the germline V gene, CDR1 is ENHRY and CDR2 is SYGVKD. The CDR3 has 13 residues. Trimming stripped 4 bases from V and 7 bases from J, with 11 bases between. In nucleotides, the CDR3 is TGTGCCATCAGTGCGGGACCCACACAGCCCCAGCATTTT. It codes for CAISAGPTQPQHF.

The rearrangement links TRBV3-1 to TRBJ2-3; 11 bases line up with TRBD2. From germline, CDR1 is LGHDT and CDR2 YNNKEL (reference sequence). The CDR3 extends over 17 amino acids. V lost 1 base and J lost 2; bases outside the gene matches: 5. The DNA of the CDR3 is TGTGCCAGCAGCCAAGGACTACTAGCGGGGGTCACAGATACGCAGTATTTT. Translated, it gives CASSQGLLAGVTDTQYF.

This clonotype has a handful of counts. The rearrangement joins TRBV6-6 to TRBJ1-2, with 7 bases that match TRBD1. CDR3 length: 16 amino acids. Germline assignment: CDR1 MNHNY and CDR2 SVGAGI (reference sequence). With 0 bases clipped from V and 6 bases from J, the junction kept 10 bases outside the gene matches. The CDR3 nucleotides read TGTGCCAGCAGTTACTCGACAGGGCCTGTAGTAGATGGCTACACCTTC. It encodes CASSYSTGPVVDGYTF.

The J gene is TRBJ2-1, the V gene TRBV7-9; 12 nucleotides match TRBD2. The CDR3 extends over 15 amino acids. CDR1 is SEHNR and CDR2 is FQNEAQ in the germline V gene (reference sequence). V was clipped by 4 bases and J by 6 bases; unmatched bases: 4. The CDR3 DNA follows: TGTGCCAGCAGCTCACTAGCGGGGGGCATCAATGAGCAGTTCTTC. Translating gives CASSSLAGGINEQFF. The whole variable domain, filled in from reference TRBV7-9 and TRBJ2-1, reads DTGVSQNPRHKITKRGQNVTFRCDPISEHNRLYWYRQTLGQGPEFLTYFQNEAQLEKSRLLSDRFSAERPKGSFSTLEIQRTEQGDSAMYLCASSSLAGGINEQFFGPGTRLTVL.

CDR3 protein: CASSLGARLSTDTQYF. The CDR3 nucleotides read TGCGCCAGCAGTCTGGGGGCCAGACTTAGCACAGATACGCAGTATTTT. This chain joins TRBV5-1 and TRBJ2-3; tentatively, D is TRBD1 (6 bases). V gave up 5 bases and J gave up 0 bases, with 16 bases separating them. This CDR3 comprises 16 residues. Per the germline V gene, CDR1 is SGHRS and CDR2 is YFSETQ. Full variable domain (rest looked up from reference TRBV5-1 and TRBJ2-3): KAGVTQTPRYLIKTRGQQVTLSCSPISGHRSVSWYQQTPGQGLQFLFEYFSETQRNKGNFPGRFSGRQFSNSRSEMNVSTLELGDSALYLCASSLGARLSTDTQYFGPGTRLTVL.

This chain joins TRBV28 and TRBJ2-1, with 14 bases matching TRBD2. J lost 9 bases, V lost 6 bases, and 4 bases had no gene match. The CDR3 sequence is 14 residues long. CDR1 is MDHEN and CDR2 is SYDVKM in the germline V gene. CDR3: CASRGLAGEGEQFF. CDR3 in DNA: TGTGCCAGCAGGGGACTAGCGGGGGAAGGTGAGCAGTTCTTC.

The J gene is TRBJ2-7, the V gene TRBV28, with TRBD2 identical over 11 bases. The length of the CDR3 is 16 residues. V gave up 4 bases and J gave up 2 bases; unmatched junction bases: 7. Germline-derived CDR1 and CDR2 are MDHEN and SYDVKM. The CDR3 DNA is TGTGCCAGCAGTTGGACAGGACTAGCGGGTACCTACGAGCAGTACTTC. It codes for CASSWTGLAGTYEQYF.

This clonotype has a single count. CDR3 residues: CASLIPGQGAYGYTF. The CDR3 coding sequence is TGTGCCAGCCTCATTCCGGGACAAGGGGCCTATGGCTACACCTTC. This chain links TRBV28 with TRBJ1-2, with D possibly matching TRBD1 (6 bases). The germline gives CDR1 MDHEN, CDR2 SYDVKM. V lost 8 bases, J lost 4 bases, and 20 bases lay in between. The CDR3 totals 15 residues.

This clonotype was seen only a few times. The chain combines TRBV6-6 with TRBJ1-1; D is unresolved. There are 12 residues in the CDR3. Germline CDR1 and CDR2: MNHNY and SVGAGI (reference sequence). Trimming cost V 5 bases and J 7 bases, with 11 bases left between them. CDR3 nucleotides: TGTGCCAGCAGTCATCAGGCACGTGAAGCTTTCTTT. Translating it yields CASSHQAREAFF.

The chain joins TRBV7-9 to TRBJ2-7; TRBD1 matches 9 bases. V shed 6 bases, J shed 2 bases, and the junction held 14 bases outside the gene matches. The CDR3 totals 17 residues. Germline assignment: CDR1 SEHNR and CDR2 FQNEAQ (reference sequence). CDR3 protein: CASSPPTAGTGPYEQYF. In DNA, the CDR3 is TGTGCCAGCAGTCCCCCAACTGCCGGGACAGGGCCCTACGAGCAGTACTTC.

The chain uses TRBV6-2 or TRBV6-3 and TRBJ2-6; 7 nucleotides match TRBD1. The CDR3 runs to 15 residues. Germline V gives CDR1 MNHEY, CDR2 SVGEGT. The V and J ends lost 6 bases and 9 bases, in that order; junction bases with no gene match: 11. The CDR3 loop reads CASSSTPGQHNVLTF. The CDR3 DNA reads TGTGCCAGCAGCTCTACCCCGGGACAGCACAACGTCCTGACTTTC.

As to this clonotype: The germline gene is not matched at one end of the junction; a read error may be the cause. The rearrangement links TRBV3-1 to TRBJ2-5, with D unclear. Germline lookup yields CDR1 LGHDT and CDR2 YNNKEL (reference sequence). This CDR3 has 14 residues. CDR3 sequence (DNA): TGTGTCAGCAGCCAAGTGTCTCTCACCGAGACCCAGTACTTC. Its translation is CVSSQVSLTETQYF.

The gene calls are TRBV28 and TRBJ1-2; D possibly corresponds to TRBD1 (6 bases). The CDR3 extends over 14 amino acids. Germline V CDR1 and CDR2: MDHEN, SYDVKM. V was clipped by 2 bases and J by 2 bases, with 9 bases between them. The CDR3 bases are TGTGCCAGCAGTTTAGGGGGCTACAACTATGGCTACACCTTC. Protein: CASSLGGYNYGYTF.

The chain recombines TRBV20-1 with TRBJ2-1, with TRBD2 identical over 11 bases. After removal of 4 bases from V and 8 bases from J, the junction contained 13 bases not matched to a gene. Looked up from germline, CDR1 is DFQATT and CDR2 is SNEGSKA (reference sequence). The CDR3 has 16 amino acids. The CDR3 region is CSAKTFIAGGRYEQFF. For the CDR3, the DNA is TGCAGTGCTAAAACCTTTATAGCGGGGGGGCGATATGAGCAGTTCTTC.

This rearrangement joins TRBV6-6 to TRBJ1-1, with a weak D call TRBD1 (6 bases). Per the germline V gene, CDR1 is MNHNY and CDR2 is SVGAGI (reference sequence). The CDR3 is made up of 16 amino acids. V dropped 5 bases and J dropped 1 base, with 17 bases sitting between them. CDR3 DNA sequence: TGTGCCAGCAGTAATGGACTTACAGGGAGGAACACTGAAGCTTTCTTT. Amino acids: CASSNGLTGRNTEAFF.

The chain links TRBV6-5 to TRBJ1-5, with D uncertain. Trimming took off 1 base at V and 5 bases at J, with 9 bases between the two ends. The CDR3 totals 14 residues. CDR1 is MNHEY and CDR2 is SVGAGI in the germline V gene. The CDR3 region is CASSYLGLDQPQHF. The CDR3 DNA follows: TGTGCCAGCAGTTACTTGGGGTTGGATCAGCCCCAGCATTTT.

The V and J genes are TRBV12-3 or TRBV12-4 and TRBJ2-3; 7 bases fit TRBD1. This CDR3 is 16 amino acids long. V dropped 7 bases and J dropped 6; count of bases not matched to a gene: 16. CDR3 loop: CASTKRGTAIVDTQYF. DNA of the CDR3: TGTGCCAGCACCAAAAGAGGGACAGCCATAGTGGATACGCAGTATTTT.

The chain has TRBV20-1 and TRBJ1-1, with a possible D match to TRBD1 (5 bases). CDR1 and CDR2 (germline): DFQATT, SNEGSKA (reference sequence). The germline V and J ends were trimmed by 2 bases and 0 bases, with 13 bases remaining between them. The CDR3 loop spans 15 amino acids. CDR3 residues: CSARTRLGVNTEAFF. The CDR3 nucleotides read TGCAGTGCTAGAACCAGATTGGGGGTGAACACTGAAGCTTTCTTT.